These 17 T cell receptor beta chains were sequenced from one sample in a study of CD8+CD57+ T cells in acquired aplastic anemia. The template used for profiling TCR beta VDJ and CDR3 was genomic DNA. TCRdb ran MiXCR on the reads and lists one entry per CDR3 protein. The sample records 310,000 or so distinct CDR3 sequences, roughly 59% being singletons. Before being chosen for sequencing, patients had shown CD8+CD57+ cell expansion by flow cytometry. Sequenced input: sorted CD4+, CD8+, or CD8+CD57+ T cells (not recorded which) from PBMCs. These TCRs come from a human donor with aplastic anemia.

V usage is TRBV5-1 and J usage is TRBJ1-3; tentatively, D is TRBD1 (5 bases). V dropped 4 bases and J dropped 0 bases, with 17 bases sitting between them. Looked up from germline, CDR1 is SGHRS and CDR2 is YFSETQ. CDR3 length equals 17 residues. The CDR3 nucleotides are TGCGCCAGCAGCCCCGGGACCATTCTAATCTCTGGAAACACCATATATTTT. Protein sequence: CASSPGTILISGNTIYF.

The chain links TRBV19 to TRBJ1-1, with 9 bases matching TRBD1. V was pared by 11 bases and J by 1 base, with 2 bases of the junction left unmatched. The germline V gene has CDR1 LNHDA and CDR2 SQIVND (reference sequence). The CDR3 extends over 12 amino acids. DNA of the CDR3: TGTGCCGCACAGGGGGCGAACACTGAAGCTTTCTTT. Translated: CAAQGANTEAFF.

V usage is TRBV7-9 and J usage is TRBJ1-6; tentatively, D is TRBD1 (6 bases). Germline CDR1 reads SEHNR; CDR2 reads FQNEAQ (reference sequence). The CDR3 consists of 14 residues. Deletions cut 3 bases from V and 9 bases from J, with 12 bases between. The CDR3 region is CASSLTGLSSPLHF. The DNA for the CDR3 is TGTGCCAGCAGCTTGACAGGTTTATCTTCACCCCTCCACTTT.

This clonotype was found many times. The chain has TRBV5-1 and TRBJ1-2; no clear D. CDR3 length equals 13 residues. CDR1 is SGHRS, CDR2 YFSETQ, per germline. V dropped 3 bases and J dropped 7 bases, with 13 bases sitting between them. For the CDR3, the DNA is TGCGCCAGCAGCTCCGGGATGGTTTTTGGCTACACCTTC. It is translated as CASSSGMVFGYTF.

This clonotype has ten or more counts. The chain couples TRBV5-1 to TRBJ2-5, with 7 bases fitting TRBD2. Germline V gene sequence: CDR1 SGHRS, CDR2 YFSETQ. The CDR3 totals 15 residues. J lost 5 bases, V lost 1 base, and 8 bases had no gene match. CDR3 DNA: TGCGCCAGCAGCTTGTCTCTAGCGGTTGGGGAGACCCAGTACTTC. Translation gives CASSLSLAVGETQYF. Combining the CDR3 with reference TRBV5-1 and TRBJ2-5 gives the whole variable domain KAGVTQTPRYLIKTRGQQVTLSCSPISGHRSVSWYQQTPGQGLQFLFEYFSETQRNKGNFPGRFSGRQFSNSRSEMNVSTLELGDSALYLCASSLSLAVGETQYFGPGTRLLVL.

This rearrangement joins TRBV18 to TRBJ1-1; D ambiguous. Germline V lookup: CDR1 KGHSH, CDR2 LQKENI. This CDR3 region has 13 residues. V was trimmed by 0 bases and J by 7 bases, leaving 9 bases between them. The DNA for the CDR3 is TGTGCCAGCTCACCACCGGCGACTAATGAAGCTTTCTTT. Encoded protein: CASSPPATNEAFF.

This clonotype was seen ten or more times. The chain employs TRBV2 and TRBJ2-7; 10 bases match TRBD1. Germline V gives CDR1 SNHLY, CDR2 FYNNEI. V gave up 5 bases and J gave up 4 bases; unmatched junction bases: 5. The CDR3 consists of 14 residues. The chain's CDR3 is CASSLSGQGYEQYF. The CDR3 DNA reads as TGTGCCAGCAGTCTATCGGGACAGGGGTACGAGCAGTACTTC.

This rearrangement joins TRBV19 to TRBJ1-5; D is perhaps TRBD1 (5 bases). CDR3 length equals 15 residues. V was shortened by 7 bases and J by 7 bases, with 20 bases between the two germline ends. CDR1 is LNHDA and CDR2 is SQIVND in the germline V gene (reference sequence). The CDR3 protein is CASIPTGSSGQPQHF. The CDR3 bases are TGTGCCAGTATCCCTACAGGATCCTCGGGGCAGCCCCAGCATTTT.

This chain links TRBV24-1 with TRBJ1-5; 7 positions match TRBD1. The V segment lost 7 bases and the J segment 10 bases; nucleotides outside the gene matches: 9. The CDR3 loop spans 13 amino acids. CDR1 is KGHDR, CDR2 SFDVKD, per germline. CDR3 coding DNA: TGTGCCACCAGGCAGGGGGAAAACCAACCCCAGCATTTT. Translated, it gives CATRQGENQPQHF.

Ten or more counts support this clonotype. The chain employs TRBV6-1 and TRBJ2-5; no clear D gene. The CDR3 is 13 amino acids. Per the germline V gene, CDR1 is MNHNS and CDR2 is SASEGT. V lost 4 bases to trimming and J lost 2 bases, with 8 bases between them. This chain's CDR3 is CASSVYGQETQYF. The DNA of the CDR3 is TGTGCCAGCAGTGTTTATGGGCAAGAGACCCAGTACTTC.

This clonotype occurred many times. The chain has TRBV14 and TRBJ2-1; D uncertain. The V and J ends lost 2 bases and 9 bases respectively, with 11 bases between them. CDR1 is SGHDN, CDR2 FVKESK, per germline. The CDR3 length is 13 residues. The CDR3 protein is CASSQYYGGEQFF. CDR3 in DNA: TGTGCCAGCAGCCAATATTATGGTGGTGAGCAGTTCTTC.

About this clonotype: Here the CDR3 omits its conserved ending phenylalanine or tryptophan, so a read error is the likely source. The DNA is left out, because the CDR3 cannot be placed on it with certainty; the CDR3 is given as TCRdb lists it. CDR3 protein: CATSEPGT. The V call is TRBV24-1, the J call TRBJ2-2; TRBD1, the D gene given by the table, was not confirmed from the DNA. The CDR3 extends over 8 residues, inclusive of both ends. Germline-derived CDR1 and CDR2 are KGHDR and SFDVKD.

V and J are TRBV20-1 and TRBJ2-3; 7 positions agree with TRBD1. The germline CDR1 and CDR2 sequences are DFQATT and SNEGSKA (reference sequence). Trimming cost V 6 bases and J 4 bases; bases outside gene matches: 7. The CDR3 contains 13 residues. The CDR3 DNA follows: TGCAGTGCGACGAGACAGGGCGCAGATACGCAGTATTTT. It yields the protein CSATRQGADTQYF.

This clonotype was found many times. The V gene is TRBV6-2 or TRBV6-3, the J gene TRBJ2-7; 7 nucleotides agree with TRBD2. V shed 0 bases, J shed 7 bases, and the junction held 6 bases outside the gene matches. This CDR3 is 14 amino acids long. The germline CDR1 and CDR2 sequences are MNHEY and SVGEGT. The CDR3 sequence is CASSYSAGVREQYF. The CDR3 DNA reads as TGTGCCAGCAGTTACTCGGCGGGAGTGAGGGAGCAGTACTTC.

The J gene is TRBJ1-6, the V gene TRBV4-1, with a possible D match to TRBD1 (5 bases). CDR1 is MGHRA, CDR2 YSYEKL, per germline. CDR3 length: 14 amino acids. The ends were cut back, 0 bases at V and 6 bases at J, with 6 bases in the middle. The CDR3 reads CASSQDRANSPLHF. CDR3 bases: TGCGCCAGCAGCCAAGACAGGGCTAATTCACCCCTCCACTTT.

This chain uses TRBV12-3 or TRBV12-4 with TRBJ2-7; possibly TRBD1 or TRBD2 for D (5 bases each). Trimming took off 4 bases at V and 0 bases at J, with 16 bases between the two ends. The CDR3 consists of 16 residues. CDR3 DNA sequence: TGTGCCAGCAGTTCTGCTGGTGGGGGATACTCCTACGAGCAGTACTTC. The encoded protein is CASSSAGGGYSYEQYF.

This clonotype was seen many times. The CDR3 nucleotides are TGTGCCAGCAGTGGGGAGCGGGTCTACGAGCAGTACTTC. Its protein is CASSGERVYEQYF. J is TRBJ2-7 and V is TRBV6-1; TRBD2 might be the D (6 bases). The CDR3 has 13 amino acids. From germline, CDR1 is MNHNS and CDR2 SASEGT. V was clipped by 4 bases and J by 3 bases, with 10 bases between them.